This section outlines one T cell receptor beta chain sequence together with its context. As yet, its antigen is unknown. This specimen belongs to a study of T-cell reconstitution after alpha-beta-depleted transplantation in children. Germline V gene data show CDR1 as SGHVS and CDR2 as FNYEAQ. Unmatched junction bases numbered 6, after V lost 10 bases and J lost 1 base. The CDR3 loop spans 13 amino acids. Unique molecular identifiers were incorporated when the TCRbeta library was constructed. Each CDR3 protein is one row after TCRdb ran MiXCR on the PCR reads. The repertoire holds more than 400,000 distinct CDR3 sequences, with roughly two fifths as singletons. Findings and caveats of the study: For some patients, TCRbeta diversity was high at day 60 because of recipient T cells and thymic progenitors that survived. Newly produced T cells mostly accounted for T-cell counts and diversity one year post-transplant. Expanded graft clones numbering several hundred reportedly gave rise to alpha-beta T cells about two months after transplant.

The chain carries TRBV7-6 and TRBJ1-1; 7 nucleotides align to TRBD1. This receptor was taken from a girl under 10 years old with aplastic anemia, due to receive a stem cell transplant. The sequencing used PBMCs, collected before TCRalphabeta/CD19-depleted stem cell transplant. For the CDR3, the DNA is TGTGCCACCTCCGGGACAGAGAACACTGAAGCTTTCTTT. Its translation is CATSGTENTEAFF. Full variable domain (outside the CDR3, taken from reference TRBV7-6 and TRBJ1-1): GAGVSQSPRYKVTKRGQDVALRCDPISGHVSLYWYRQALGQGPEFLTYFNYEAQQDKSGLPNDRFSAERPEGSISTLTIQRTEQRDSAMYRCATSGTENTEAFFGQGTRLTVV.